Following are 21 T cell receptor beta chains from one sample sequenced in a study of shared clonotypes between healthy human individuals. The table came from immunoSEQ multiplex PCR; TCRdb's copy has only in-frame clones and leaves some out. The repertoire holds some 2,100,000 clones, with under 97% as singletons. What was sequenced was naive CD4+ T cells sorted from blood. Subset in this sample: CD45RA+ positively selected. Every receptor here comes from a man younger than 35 in good health.

The DNA of the CDR3 is TGTGCCAGTACCTTACTGGGCACCGGGGAGCTGTTTTTT. This codes for CASTLLGTGELFF. The rearrangement joins TRBV2 to TRBJ2-2; no firm D call. This CDR3 contains 13 residues. V lost 9 bases, J lost 4 bases, and 12 bases lay in between. Per the germline V gene, CDR1 is SNHLY and CDR2 is FYNNEI.

The V and J genes are TRBV5-4 and TRBJ1-1; D not resolved. V shed 2 bases and J shed 4 bases, with 9 bases lying between them. This CDR3 has 13 residues. Germline V gives CDR1 SGHNT, CDR2 YYREEE (reference sequence). The CDR3 DNA follows: TGTGCCAGCAGCTTTCCCCCGTCCACTGAAGCTTTCTTT. Protein sequence: CASSFPPSTEAFF.

The genes are TRBV2 and TRBJ1-1, with D uncertain. V lost 6 bases and J 1 base, leaving 15 bases between the germline ends. The CDR3 has 15 amino acids. The V gene's germline CDR1 is SNHLY and CDR2 FYNNEI. CDR3 DNA sequence: TGTGCCAGCAGGATTGCAGGAGGTGGGAACACTGAAGCTTTCTTT. Its protein product is CASRIAGGGNTEAFF.

The V gene is TRBV25-1, the J gene TRBJ2-5, with TRBD2 matching 11 bases. V lost 3 bases and J lost 5; bases outside the gene matches: 5. From germline, CDR1 is MGHDK and CDR2 SYGVNS. The CDR3 runs to 15 residues. The CDR3 bases are TGTGCCAGCAGTGAGGTGGCTAGCGGGAGGGAGACCCAGTACTTC. Protein product: CASSEVASGRETQYF.

V usage is TRBV25-1 and J usage is TRBJ1-1; TRBD1 matches at 9 bases. J was trimmed by 6 bases and V by 8 bases; bases with no gene match: 7. This CDR3 has 13 amino acids. CDR1 is MGHDK and CDR2 is SYGVNS in the germline V gene. The CDR3 loop reads CASLGTGTAEAFF. The DNA of the CDR3 is TGTGCCAGCCTTGGGACAGGGACCGCTGAAGCTTTCTTT.

The chain links TRBV30 to TRBJ1-2, with D unclear. The CDR3 consists of 11 residues. Germline V gene sequence: CDR1 GTSNPN, CDR2 SVGIG (reference sequence). Trimming shortened V by 4 bases and J by 8 bases, and 11 bases separated the two germline ends. CDR3 protein: CAWTRPTGYTF. CDR3 nucleotide sequence: TGTGCCTGGACCCGACCGACAGGCTACACCTTC.

The chain links TRBV4-1 to TRBJ1-2; TRBD1 is a possible D gene (5 bases). The CDR3 extends over 15 amino acids. Germline CDR1 is MGHRA and CDR2 is YSYEKL. V dropped 0 bases and J dropped 8 bases, with 16 bases sitting between them. As DNA, the CDR3 is TGCGCCAGCAGCCAAGAGGAGAGAGGGGCCGACGGCTACACCTTC. Protein: CASSQEERGADGYTF.

The chain recombines TRBV6-1 with TRBJ2-1; TRBD2 agrees at 8 bases. The length of the CDR3 is 15 residues. Germline V gives CDR1 MNHNS, CDR2 SASEGT. After removal of 2 bases from V and 7 bases from J, the junction contained 7 bases not matched to a gene. CDR3 sequence reads: CASSEQTSDPNEQFF. The CDR3 nucleotides are TGTGCCAGCAGTGAACAGACTAGCGACCCTAATGAGCAGTTCTTC.

The chain links TRBV11-2 to TRBJ2-7, with D possibly being TRBD1 (6 bases). Germline V CDR1 and CDR2: SGHAT, FQNNGV. Trimming pared 3 bases from V and 7 bases from J, leaving 13 bases between. The CDR3 consists of 13 residues. DNA of the CDR3: TGTGCCAGCAGCTTTCACAGGGAAAGGGAGCAGTACTTC. Amino acid sequence: CASSFHREREQYF.

This chain joins TRBV10-3 and TRBJ2-2; TRBD1 is a possible D gene (6 bases). Per the germline V gene, CDR1 is ENHRY and CDR2 is SYGVKD. The CDR3 spans 13 residues. With 6 bases removed from V and 7 bases from J, the gap between germline ends came to 12 bases. CDR3 in amino acids: CAIRAGEHGELFF. The DNA for the CDR3 is TGTGCCATCAGGGCAGGGGAGCACGGGGAGCTGTTTTTT.

The chain employs TRBV9 and TRBJ2-3; D unresolved. Trimming shortened V by 2 bases and J by 6 bases, and 13 bases separated the two germline ends. Germline lookup yields CDR1 SGDLS and CDR2 YYNGEE. The CDR3 spans 14 residues. CDR3 protein: CASSVELAGDTQYF. The DNA of the CDR3 is TGTGCCAGCAGCGTGGAACTTGCTGGGGATACGCAGTATTTT.

V is TRBV9 and J is TRBJ2-2; 11 nucleotides line up with TRBD2. Trimming removed 3 bases from V and 5 bases from J; junction bases left unmatched: 3. Per the germline V gene, CDR1 is SGDLS and CDR2 is YYNGEE. This CDR3 region has 15 residues. DNA for the CDR3: TGTGCCAGCAGCGCCCGGACTAGCGGGACCGGGGAGCTGTTTTTT. Its protein product is CASSARTSGTGELFF.

The rearrangement joins TRBV20-1 to TRBJ2-3; no definite D call. The CDR3 spans 11 residues. Trimming took 3 bases from V and 6 from J, leaving 7 bases between them. In germline, CDR1 is DFQATT, CDR2 SNEGSKA (reference sequence). CDR3 sequence: CSARHPDTQYF. CDR3 bases: TGCAGTGCTAGGCACCCCGATACGCAGTATTTT.

The V and J genes are TRBV6-5 and TRBJ1-6; no firm D call. Germline CDR1 MNHEY, CDR2 SVGAGI. The V and J ends lost 0 bases and 5 bases respectively, with 11 bases between them. The CDR3 spans 16 residues. CDR3 DNA sequence: TGTGCCAGCAGTTACTCGATCGCGCAGGATAATTCACCCCTCCACTTT. Residues: CASSYSIAQDNSPLHF.

Comment on this clone: Different DNA sequences within this sample yield the same CDR3. CDR3 bases: TGTGCCAGCCGAGGACAGGGGAACACCGGGGAGCTGTTTTTT. It encodes CASRGQGNTGELFF. This chain joins TRBV28 and TRBJ2-2; 8 bases align to TRBD1. The CDR3 is made up of 14 amino acids. The junction had 3 bases not matched to a gene; V was cut back by 8 bases and J by 1 base. Germline-derived CDR1 and CDR2 are MDHEN and SYDVKM. Complete variable domain (other parts from reference TRBV28 and TRBJ2-2): DVKVTQSSRYLVKRTGEKVFLECVQDMDHENMFWYRQDPGLGLRLIYFSYDVKMKEKGDIPEGYSVSREKKERFSLILESASTNQTSMYLCASRGQGNTGELFFGEGSRLTVL.

J is TRBJ1-1 and V is TRBV10-2, with TRBD1 as a possible D gene (5 bases). Germline-derived CDR1 and CDR2 are WSHSY and SAAADI. The CDR3 runs 12 residues. V was trimmed by 8 bases and J by 5 bases, leaving 12 bases between them. The chain's CDR3 is CASLARGTEAFF. The CDR3 nucleotides are TGCGCCAGCCTCGCACGGGGGACTGAAGCTTTCTTT.

The CDR3 loop is CASGLAGVEGANVLTF. The CDR3 nucleotides are TGTGCTAGTGGCCTAGCGGGAGTGGAGGGGGCCAACGTCCTGACTTTC. The chain combines TRBV12-5 with TRBJ2-6; 10 nucleotides align to TRBD2. The germline CDR1 and CDR2 sequences are LGHNT and FRNRAP. The ends lost 6 bases at V and 4 bases at J; junction bases unmatched: 6. CDR3 length: 16 residues.

The chain has TRBV19 and TRBJ1-4; the D gene is possibly TRBD1 (5 bases). The germline V and J ends were trimmed by 3 bases and 10 bases, with 12 bases remaining between them. Germline values: CDR1 LNHDA, CDR2 SQIVND (reference sequence). The CDR3 has 13 residues. DNA for the CDR3: TGTGCCAGTAGTATCGTCGGGGGTCCAAAACTGTTTTTT. This translates into CASSIVGGPKLFF.

The chain links TRBV30 to TRBJ2-1; TRBD2 matches 10 bases. V lost 0 bases and J lost 3; bases outside the gene matches: 2. The germline V gene encodes CDR1 GTSNPN and CDR2 SVGIG (reference sequence). This CDR3 region has 15 residues. The DNA of the CDR3 is TGTGCCTGGAGTGTACTAGCGGGATTCTACAATGAGCAGTTCTTC. Its translation is CAWSVLAGFYNEQFF. The full variable domain, its missing parts supplied by reference TRBV30 and TRBJ2-1, is SQTIHQWPATLVQPVGSPLSLECTVEGTSNPNLYWYRQAAGRGLQLLFYSVGIGQISSEVPQNLSASRPQDRQFILSSKKLLLSDSGFYLCAWSVLAGFYNEQFFGPGTRLTVL.

The chain's CDR3 is CASPHLGLESYEQYF. The CDR3 coding sequence is TGTGCCAGCCCCCACCTGGGACTCGAGTCGTACGAGCAGTACTTC. V and J are TRBV21-1 and TRBJ2-7; the D call TRBD2 from the table was never checked on the DNA. TRBV21-1 corresponds to a pseudogene. This CDR3 comprises 15 residues.

V and J are TRBV14 and TRBJ2-4; possibly TRBD1 or TRBD2 for D (5 bases each). This CDR3 comprises 17 residues. The V end was cut by 0 bases, the J end by 7 bases, with 19 bases between. Germline V gives CDR1 SGHDN, CDR2 FVKESK. CDR3 coding DNA: TGTGCCAGCAGCCAAGATATAGGGACCCCACTGCGGAACATTCAGTACTTC. It encodes CASSQDIGTPLRNIQYF.